The clone carrying this T cell receptor (beta chain) occurred many times. The antigen remains unidentified. This entry comes from a study of T cells in Graves' hyperthyroidism and ophthalmopathy. Findings of the study overall: Before onset, ophthalmopathy was predicted by the model a median around 6.5 months earlier.

The investigators amplified TCR beta CDR3 regions from RNA transcripts. HTBI primers were used for first-round RT-PCR of the TCR CDR3. TCRdb reprocessed the multiplex PCR reads via MiXCR and lists one record per CDR3 protein. The sample consists of 400,000 to 550,000 distinct CDR3 sequences, 24% of them appearing once. PBMCs were obtained from over 8.5 ml fresh peripheral blood. Trimming took 5 bases from V and 2 from J, leaving 16 bases between them. The germline V gene has CDR1 MNHNS and CDR2 SASEGT. The CDR3 is made up of 15 amino acids. The chain uses TRBV6-1 and TRBJ2-7; no reliable D call. Sequenced input: blood. The source of this sequence is a young woman with Graves' ophthalmopathy. Here the CDR3 reads CASSRYQTGPYEQYF. For the CDR3, the DNA is TGTGCCAGCAGTCGTTACCAGACTGGGCCCTACGAGCAGTACTTC.